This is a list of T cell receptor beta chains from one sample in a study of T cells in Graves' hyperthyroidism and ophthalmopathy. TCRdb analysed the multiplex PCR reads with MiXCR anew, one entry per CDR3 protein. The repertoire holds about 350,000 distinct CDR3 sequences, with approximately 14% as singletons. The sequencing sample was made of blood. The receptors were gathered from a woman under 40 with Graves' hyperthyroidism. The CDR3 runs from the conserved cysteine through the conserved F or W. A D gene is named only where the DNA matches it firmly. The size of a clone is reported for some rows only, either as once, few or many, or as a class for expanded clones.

cdr3_aa: CASSTGALVEQYF; cdr3_nt: TGTGCCAGCAGTACGGGGGCCCTGGTCGAGCAGTACTTC; clone_size: many; v_call: TRBV28; d_call: -; j_call: TRBJ2-7
cdr3_aa: CSEGTQYF; cdr3_nt: TGCAGTGAAGGGACCCAGTACTTC; clone_size: -; v_call: TRBV20-1; d_call: -; j_call: TRBJ2-5
cdr3_aa: CASSQGLAGAGDTQYF; cdr3_nt: TGTGCCAGCAGCCAAGGCCTAGCGGGAGCTGGAGATACGCAGTATTTT; clone_size: -; v_call: TRBV4-2; d_call: TRBD2; j_call: TRBJ2-3
cdr3_aa: CSVSQGMLNSPLHF; cdr3_nt: TGCAGCGTTTCACAGGGGATGCTAAATTCACCCCTCCACTTT; clone_size: -; v_call: TRBV29-1; d_call: TRBD1; j_call: TRBJ1-6
cdr3_aa: CASSIDGYTGELFF; cdr3_nt: TGTGCCAGTAGTATAGACGGGTACACCGGGGAGCTGTTTTTT; clone_size: few; v_call: TRBV19; d_call: -; j_call: TRBJ2-2
cdr3_aa: CASRKGLAGVRHPHYEQYF; cdr3_nt: TGTGCCAGCAGGAAAGGACTAGCGGGAGTGAGGCATCCCCATTACGAGCAGTACTTC; clone_size: -; v_call: TRBV2; d_call: TRBD2; j_call: TRBJ2-7
cdr3_aa: CASSQEINRDREQFF; cdr3_nt: TGTGCCAGCAGCCAAGAGATAAACAGGGATCGGGAGCAGTTCTTC; clone_size: -; v_call: TRBV14; d_call: -; j_call: TRBJ2-1
cdr3_aa: CASSLAPTTRPQHF; cdr3_nt: TGTGCCAGCAGCTTAGCCCCGACAACAAGGCCCCAGCATTTT; clone_size: -; v_call: TRBV11-2; d_call: -; j_call: TRBJ1-5
cdr3_aa: CAWITQGILGEQYF; cdr3_nt: TGTGCCTGGATCACACAGGGGATCCTCGGGGAGCAGTACTTC; clone_size: -; v_call: TRBV30; d_call: TRBD1; j_call: TRBJ2-7
cdr3_aa: CASSQAVAVYNEQFF; cdr3_nt: TGCGCCAGCAGCCAAGCGGTAGCGGTTTACAATGAGCAGTTCTTC; clone_size: -; v_call: TRBV4-1; d_call: -; j_call: TRBJ2-1
cdr3_aa: CSAKPPTGGYQPQHF; cdr3_nt: TGCAGCGCTAAGCCTCCAACAGGGGGATATCAGCCCCAGCATTTT; clone_size: -; v_call: TRBV20-1; d_call: TRBD1; j_call: TRBJ1-5
cdr3_aa: CASSKLAGNYEQYF; cdr3_nt: TGTGCCAGCAGTAAACTAGCGGGAAACTACGAGCAGTACTTC; clone_size: few; v_call: TRBV12-3/TRBV12-4; d_call: TRBD2; j_call: TRBJ2-7
cdr3_aa: CASRKIAGSDEQYF; cdr3_nt: TGTGCCAGCCGAAAAATAGCGGGATCGGACGAGCAGTACTTC; clone_size: -; v_call: TRBV6-1; d_call: TRBD2; j_call: TRBJ2-7
cdr3_aa: CAITGARDTEAFF; cdr3_nt: TGTGCCATCACCGGGGCTCGGGACACTGAAGCTTTCTTT; clone_size: few; v_call: TRBV10-3; d_call: -; j_call: TRBJ1-1
cdr3_aa: CASSYLGGEQYF; cdr3_nt: TGTGCCAGCAGCTATTTGGGGGGTGAGCAGTACTTC; clone_size: many; v_call: TRBV28; d_call: -; j_call: TRBJ2-7
cdr3_aa: CASSSTRREQYF; cdr3_nt: TGTGCCAGCAGTTCAACCCGCCGGGAGCAGTACTTC; clone_size: many; v_call: TRBV6-1; d_call: -; j_call: TRBJ2-7
cdr3_aa: CASSLQGASYGYTF; cdr3_nt: TGTGCCAGCAGCTTGCAGGGGGCAAGCTATGGCTACACCTTC; clone_size: few; v_call: TRBV5-6; d_call: TRBD1; j_call: TRBJ1-2